The source of this T cell receptor (beta chain) is a study of T cell responses to AZD1222 COVID-19 vaccine. Study-wide results and limits: Within unmutated variant regions lay the reported targets of nearly half of spike-specific TCRs.

A note on this clone: Its antigen remains unidentified.

The method was immunoSEQ multiplex PCR; TCRdb's version includes in-frame clones alone and lacks a portion of them. The table lists tens of thousands of clones, more than 75% of them singletons. This CDR3 region has 14 residues. Germline lookup yields CDR1 SGHRS and CDR2 YFSETQ. V was shortened by 0 bases and J by 3 bases, with 10 bases between the two germline ends. The sequencing used peripheral blood, collected on day 0 of AZD1222 vaccination. The chain links TRBV5-1 to TRBJ2-7; no clear D. The clonotype was recovered from an adult in good health. CDR3 sequence (DNA): TGCGCCAGCAGCTTGGTCGGCGGAATCTACGAGCAGTACTTC. It translates to CASSLVGGIYEQYF.